Below, one T cell receptor beta chain is given with its context. This sample was included in a study of control samples from healthy donors and cancer patients. TCRdb keeps only in-frame clones here, not all; method: immunoSEQ multiplex PCR. The sample holds some 150,000 clones, 95% to 96% seen once. Sequencing was carried out using blood. This clonotype originated in a woman aged 25 to 45 in good health.

The CDR3 sequence is CASSHGQAAFF. As DNA, the CDR3 is TGCGCCAGCAGCCACGGACAGGCGGCTTTCTTT. This chain connects TRBV4-1 to TRBJ1-1, with 7 bases matching TRBD1. Germline CDR1 and CDR2: MGHRA and YSYEKL. V shed 3 bases, J shed 11 bases, and the junction held 3 bases outside the gene matches. The CDR3 is made up of 11 amino acids.